The 17 T cell receptor beta chains listed next were all sequenced from one sample in a study of blood T cell repertoires in COVID-19. The method was immunoSEQ multiplex PCR; TCRdb's version includes in-frame clones alone and lacks a portion of them. Of about 270,000 clones in the sample, roughly 82% were seen once. The sample comprised peripheral blood. The receptors derive from a woman older than 75 with COVID-19, enrolled during active disease.

The V gene is TRBV19, the J gene TRBJ1-5; 8 bases fit TRBD1. This CDR3 contains 14 residues. Germline lookup yields CDR1 LNHDA and CDR2 SQIVND (reference sequence). With V trimmed by 8 bases and J by 3 bases, 6 bases remained unmatched. CDR3 residues: CASARTGINQPQHF. DNA of the CDR3: TGTGCCAGTGCACGGACAGGGATCAATCAGCCCCAGCATTTT. Using reference TRBV19 and TRBJ1-5 for the parts outside the CDR3, the full variable domain is DGGITQSPKYLFRKEGQNVTLSCEQNLNHDAMYWYRQDPGQGLRLIYYSQIVNDFQKGDIAEGYSVSREKKESFPLTVTSAQKNPTAFYLCASARTGINQPQHFGDGTRLSIL.

Remarks on this clone: Other DNA sequences of this sample code for an identical CDR3. The V gene is TRBV5-1, the J gene TRBJ1-1, with TRBD1 identical over 8 bases. CDR3 length equals 15 residues. V trimming: 5 bases; J trimming: 0 bases; junction bases outside the gene matches: 6. Germline CDR1 is SGHRS and CDR2 is YFSETQ. As DNA, the CDR3 is TGCGCCAGCAGTTCAGGGACAGGCTTGAACACTGAAGCTTTCTTT. It specifies CASSSGTGLNTEAFF.

This clone showed up just a few times. The V gene is TRBV7-9, the J gene TRBJ1-5, with D tentatively TRBD1 (5 bases). CDR1 SEHNR and CDR2 FQNEAQ come from the germline V gene (reference sequence). The CDR3 sequence is 19 residues long. Trimming removed 1 base at V and 5 bases at J, with 24 bases between. The CDR3 protein is CASSLVTGRGRAHHQPQHF. In nucleotides, the CDR3 is TGTGCCAGCAGCTTAGTAACCGGTAGGGGAAGGGCTCATCATCAGCCCCAGCATTTT.

V gene TRBV7-3 combines with J gene TRBJ2-7, with 9 bases aligning to TRBD2. Per germline, CDR1 SGHTA and CDR2 FQGTGA. The CDR3 has 15 amino acids. V gave up 5 bases and J gave up 5 bases; unmatched junction bases: 10. This chain's CDR3 is CASSASGTSYHEQYF. DNA of the CDR3: TGTGCCAGCAGCGCGAGCGGGACTAGCTACCACGAGCAGTACTTC.

The chain uses TRBV7-2 and TRBJ2-3; D gene ambiguous. V was pared by 1 base and J by 5 bases, with 10 bases between. Germline assignment: CDR1 SGHTA and CDR2 FQGNSA. This CDR3 comprises 14 residues. The CDR3 coding sequence is TGTGCCAGCAGCTTAGTTTTTGACAAAGATACGCAGTATTTT. This encodes CASSLVFDKDTQYF.

This chain joins TRBV10-3 and TRBJ2-2; the match to TRBD1 covers 7 bases. The V and J ends lost 2 bases and 3 bases, in that order; junction bases with no gene match: 0. Germline-derived CDR1 and CDR2 are ENHRY and SYGVKD. This CDR3 is built from 14 residues. The CDR3 DNA is TGTGCCATCAGTGAGGACAGGGACACCGGGGAGCTGTTTTTT. Amino acids: CAISEDRDTGELFF.

V and J are TRBV27 and TRBJ1-6; D call uncertain. The V and J ends lost 2 bases and 10 bases respectively, with 9 bases between them. The CDR3 loop spans 13 amino acids. Per germline, CDR1 MNHEY and CDR2 SMNVEV (reference sequence). The CDR3 nucleotides are TGTGCCAGCAGTTTAGGAGTATGGTCACCCCTCCACTTT. It yields the protein CASSLGVWSPLHF.

This rearrangement joins TRBV9 to TRBJ2-1; TRBD1 agrees at 8 bases. This CDR3 is 15 amino acids long. The junction had 3 bases not matched to a gene; V was cut back by 1 base and J by 3 bases. Germline V gene sequence: CDR1 SGDLS, CDR2 YYNGEE. This chain's CDR3 is CASSVMGQVYNEQFF. CDR3 nucleotide sequence: TGTGCCAGCAGCGTAATGGGACAGGTCTACAATGAGCAGTTCTTC.

The chain has TRBV28 and TRBJ1-2, with D perhaps TRBD1 (5 bases). V shed 9 bases and J shed 3 bases, with 11 bases lying between them. The CDR3 runs 12 residues. Germline CDR1 is MDHEN and CDR2 is SYDVKM. Here the CDR3 DNA reads TGTGCCAGGGGGGGGTTTCACTATGGCTACACCTTC. As protein: CARGGFHYGYTF.

This clone was seen more than once but under ten times. The V and J genes are TRBV10-1 and TRBJ2-3, with 10 nucleotides matching TRBD2. V dropped 4 bases and J dropped 1; count of bases not matched to a gene: 5. CDR3 length: 16 amino acids. Germline V gives CDR1 WNHNN, CDR2 SYGVQD (reference sequence). CDR3 protein: CASSGSGTSGTDTQYF. Here the CDR3 DNA reads TGCGCCAGCAGTGGGTCCGGGACTAGCGGCACAGATACGCAGTATTTT.

This rearrangement joins TRBV7-9 to TRBJ1-2, with D hard to call. The V and J ends lost 4 bases and 2 bases respectively, with 11 bases between them. Germline assignment: CDR1 SEHNR and CDR2 FQNEAQ (reference sequence). The CDR3 is made up of 14 amino acids. The CDR3 coding sequence is TGTGCCAGCAGCTCCTCTGGGCAGAACTATGGCTACACCTTC. It specifies CASSSSGQNYGYTF.

The chain links TRBV6-5 to TRBJ1-1; D is unresolved. The length of the CDR3 is 14 residues. Germline-derived CDR1 and CDR2 are MNHEY and SVGAGI. The V gene lost 3 bases and the J gene lost 6 bases, with 14 bases spanning the gap. The CDR3 bases are TGTGCCAGCAGTTATCTCGTCGCAGCGGCTGAAGCTTTCTTT. It specifies CASSYLVAAAEAFF.

The rearrangement joins TRBV4-2 to TRBJ1-2; unclear D gene. Looked up from germline, CDR1 is LGHNA and CDR2 is YNFKEQ. The CDR3 runs 11 residues. Trimming removed 3 bases at V and 8 bases at J, with 7 bases between. The CDR3 is CASSQVGGYTF. For the CDR3, the DNA is TGTGCCAGCAGCCAGGTTGGCGGCTACACCTTC.

The V and J genes are TRBV15 and TRBJ2-3; TRBD1 matches at 8 bases. Germline CDR1 reads LNHNV; CDR2 reads YYDKDF (reference sequence). With 8 bases clipped from V and 3 bases from J, the junction kept 4 bases outside the gene matches. The length of the CDR3 is 13 residues. The CDR3 loop reads CATSRGRTDTQYF. CDR3 nucleotide sequence: TGTGCCACCTCCAGGGGGCGGACAGATACGCAGTATTTT.

The chain uses TRBV5-1 and TRBJ2-5; 8 bases are shared with TRBD1. This CDR3 has 14 amino acids. Germline V gene lookup returns CDR1 SGHRS and CDR2 YFSETQ. J was trimmed by 8 bases and V by 4 bases; bases with no gene match: 10. The CDR3 DNA reads as TGCGCCAGCAGCATAACCCAGGGGGCTGGCACCCAGTACTTC. This sequence encodes CASSITQGAGTQYF.

This sequence joins TRBV18 and TRBJ1-1; D is ambiguous. Germline V gives CDR1 KGHSH, CDR2 LQKENI. There are 13 residues in the CDR3. The ends were cut back, 2 bases at V and 2 bases at J, with 6 bases in the middle. The CDR3 nucleotides read TGTGCCAGCTCACCAGGCAAAAACACTGAAGCTTTCTTT. Its protein product is CASSPGKNTEAFF. Looking up the rest from reference TRBV18 and TRBJ1-1 gives the full variable domain: NAGVMQNPRHLVRRRGQEARLRCSPMKGHSHVYWYRQLPEEGLKFMVYLQKENIIDESGMPKERFSAEFPKEGPSILRIQQVVRGDSAAYFCASSPGKNTEAFFGQGTRLTVV.

The V and J genes are TRBV7-8 and TRBJ2-3, with a possible D match to TRBD2 (6 bases). CDR1 is SGHVS and CDR2 is FQNEAQ in the germline V gene. V gave up 5 bases and J gave up 2 bases, with 14 bases separating them. The CDR3 contains 15 residues. CDR3: CASSPGRTYTDTQYF. The CDR3 bases are TGTGCCAGCAGCCCAGGGAGGACTTACACAGATACGCAGTATTTT.